Here is one TCR beta chain with its context. This specimen comes from a study of blood T cell repertoires in COVID-19. Study as a whole: Some COVID-19 samples were acute and others convalescent; all came from the United States, Italy and Spain.

Trimming took off 6 bases at V and 3 bases at J, with 18 bases between the two ends. The CDR3 runs to 15 residues. Looked up from germline, CDR1 is SGDLS and CDR2 is YYNGEE. Clones were sequenced by immunoSEQ multiplex PCR, and TCRdb holds only the in-frame ones, with some missing. The repertoire includes over 200,000 clones, approximately 81% of them detected once, and 7.9% sits in the top ten. The chain links TRBV9 to TRBJ2-5, with D possibly matching TRBD1 (6 bases). Material: peripheral blood. This clonotype originated in a woman of 80 years or more with acute or convalescent COVID-19. The CDR3 loop is CASNHWGQIEETQYF. The CDR3 bases are TGTGCCAGCAACCACTGGGGGCAGATAGAAGAGACCCAGTACTTC.